A selection of T cell receptor beta chains follows, all from one sample in a study of shared clonotypes between healthy human individuals. Assay: immunoSEQ multiplex PCR; the TCRdb copy retains only in-frame clones and omits some. The table records 650,000 to 800,000 clones, about two thirds of them present only once. Sequenced: memory CD4+ T cells sorted from blood. Receptors were obtained from a woman in her thirties in good health. Both conserved end residues are part of each CDR3. A D gene is named only where the DNA matches it firmly. Clone sizes are given selectively: once, few, many, or a class where the clone is expanded.

v_call	clone_size	j_call	d_call	cdr3_nt	cdr3_aa
TRBV10-2	.	TRBJ2-7	.	TGCGCCAGCAGTGAACTGGATCAAGTTCACTACGAGCAGTACTTC	CASSELDQVHYEQYF
TRBV29-1	.	TRBJ1-1	TRBD1	TGCAGCGCCCCCCGGACAGGAGGCACTGAAGCTTTCTTT	CSAPRTGGTEAFF
TRBV19	few	TRBJ1-1	TRBD1	TGTGCCAGTAGTGTACAGGGGGCGTTCACTGAAGCTTTCTTT	CASSVQGAFTEAFF
TRBV5-1	.	TRBJ2-7	TRBD1	TGCGCCAGCAGCTTGGAGGGACAGATTTACGAGCAGTACTTC	CASSLEGQIYEQYF
TRBV4-1	.	TRBJ2-7	TRBD2	TGCGCCAGCAGCCAGGCGACGACTAGCGCCTACGAGCAGTACTTC	CASSQATTSAYEQYF
TRBV12-5	.	TRBJ2-1	.	TGTGCTAGTGGAATAGACAGTGGAGCTTACAATGAGCAGTTCTTC	CASGIDSGAYNEQFF
TRBV29-1	.	TRBJ2-7	TRBD1	TGCAGCGTTCGGGGACAGGGAAGCTCCTACGAGCAGTACTTC	CSVRGQGSSYEQYF
TRBV28	many	TRBJ2-7	.	TGTGCCAGCAGTCCTCCGGGGGACAGCGGTTTCGAGCAGTACTTC	CASSPPGDSGFEQYF
TRBV5-6	once	TRBJ1-1	.	TGTGCCAGCAGCTCCCCCCACGTCGCAGCTAAGAACACTGAAGCTTTCTTT	CASSSPHVAAKNTEAFF
TRBV7-8	.	TRBJ2-3	.	TGTGCCAGCAGCTTAGAGGGCGGGACGAAAGTATATACGCAGTATTTT	CASSLEGGTKVYTQYF
TRBV11-2	.	TRBJ1-4	.	TGTGCCAGCAGCTCTGTTTCGGGAGGGAAGGAAAAACTGTTTTTT	CASSSVSGGKEKLFF
TRBV5-1	.	TRBJ2-7	TRBD1	TGCGCCAGCAGCACGGGACAGTCCATCGACGAGCAGTACTTC	CASSTGQSIDEQYF
TRBV27	.	TRBJ2-5	.	TGTGCCAGCAGTTTGCGAATCCGACACCAAGAGACCCAGTACTTC	CASSLRIRHQETQYF
TRBV28	.	TRBJ1-2	TRBD1	TGTGCCAGCAGTTTATTGACAGGGAACTATGGCTACACCTTC	CASSLLTGNYGYTF
TRBV2	.	TRBJ1-5	.	TGTGCCAGCGGGGTATTGGGGGCACGGACCCAGCATTTT	CASGVLGARTQHF
TRBV5-6	.	TRBJ1-5	.	TGTGCCAGCAGCTTGGCCGGTCAGGGAAATCAGCCCCAGCATTTT	CASSLAGQGNQPQHF
TRBV11-2	.	TRBJ2-5	.	TGTGCCAGCAGCTCTCGGGGATACCAAGAGACCCAGTACTTC	CASSSRGYQETQYF
TRBV9	once	TRBJ2-2	TRBD1	TGTGCCAGCAGCGTAGGGGGACAGGGAGCGAACACCGGGGAGCTGTTTTTT	CASSVGGQGANTGELFF
TRBV11-2	few	TRBJ2-2	.	TGTGCCAGCACCAATCAAGAGGACACCGGGGAGCTGTTTTTT	CASTNQEDTGELFF
TRBV19	.	TRBJ1-3	.	TGTGCCAGTAGTAAAGGTGCCGATGGAAACACCATATATTTT	CASSKGADGNTIYF
TRBV2	.	TRBJ2-5	.	TGTGCCAGCAGTGCTCTCACGGAGACCCAGTACTTC	CASSALTETQYF
TRBV29-1	.	TRBJ2-5	TRBD1	TGCAGCGCAGGGGACAGTGTGGGTGGTGGGGAGACCCAGTACTTC	CSAGDSVGGGETQYF
TRBV11-2	.	TRBJ2-2	TRBD2	TGTGCCAGCAGTAAGCGGGAGGCCCGGAACACCGGGGAGCTGTTTTTT	CASSKREARNTGELFF
TRBV4-1	.	TRBJ1-2	TRBD1	TGCGCCAGCAGCAAGGCAACGGACAGGGGGGGAGGCTACACCTTC	CASSKATDRGGGYTF
TRBV28	few	TRBJ1-5	.	TGTGCCAGCAGTCCGACGGGGCGGCGGACGCAGCCCCAGCATTTT	CASSPTGRRTQPQHF
TRBV19	.	TRBJ1-1	.	TGTGCCACAACGACGGGCATGAACACTGAAGCTTTCTTT	CATTTGMNTEAFF
TRBV20-1	.	TRBJ2-3	.	TGCAGTGCTAGGGTCCCTAATACGCAGTATTTT	CSARVPNTQYF
TRBV28	.	TRBJ2-3	TRBD1	TGTGCCAGCAGCCCCCTTGGACAGGGGGTGACAGATACGCAGTATTTT	CASSPLGQGVTDTQYF
TRBV27	.	TRBJ2-1	.	TGTGCCAGCAGTTTATCGTCGAGCTCCTACAATGAGCAGTTCTTC	CASSLSSSSYNEQFF
TRBV5-4	few	TRBJ2-5	.	TGTGCCAGCAGCATGCCCCTCGGGGCACAAGAGACCCAGTACTTC	CASSMPLGAQETQYF
TRBV27	few	TRBJ1-1	TRBD1	TGTGCCAGCAGTAACGGGGGACAGGGGGTTCGGAAAGCTTTCTTT	CASSNGGQGVRKAFF
TRBV7-8	.	TRBJ2-1	TRBD1	TGTGCCAGTAAGCTGGGGTGGGACAGGGGCGTCGATGAGCAGTTCTTC	CASKLGWDRGVDEQFF
TRBV7-9	.	TRBJ2-7	TRBD2	TGTGCCAGCAGCACAACTAGCGGGAATCATTGGTACGAGCAGTACTTC	CASSTTSGNHWYEQYF
TRBV5-1	.	TRBJ2-5	TRBD2	TGCGCCAGCAGCCCGACTAGCGGCCAAGAGACCCAGTACTTC	CASSPTSGQETQYF
TRBV18	.	TRBJ2-3	.	TGTGCCAGCTCACCCGCCCGGAGAGGGGGAACAGATACGCAGTATTTT	CASSPARRGGTDTQYF
TRBV4-1	medium-sized	TRBJ1-1	TRBD1	TGCGCCAGCAGAATACGACAGGGAATGGGGACTGAAGCTTTCTTT	CASRIRQGMGTEAFF
TRBV29-1	.	TRBJ2-1	TRBD2	TGCAGCGTAGCAAGACTAGCGGGAGGGGACAATGAGCAGTTCTTC	CSVARLAGGDNEQFF
TRBV29-1	.	TRBJ2-7	.	TGCAGCGCTGTCTGGGGGCTTTACGAGCAGTACTTC	CSAVWGLYEQYF
TRBV28	.	TRBJ1-5	.	TGTGCCAGCAGTTTTATCGGGGCTAGCAATCAGCCCCAGCATTTT	CASSFIGASNQPQHF
TRBV7-2	.	TRBJ1-2	TRBD1	TGTGCCAGCAGGGCGGGCAGGGGGATGTTAGGCTACACCTTC	CASRAGRGMLGYTF
TRBV5-1	many	TRBJ2-2	.	TGCGCCAGCAGCTTGCGGGACTTCGCCAGGGAGCTGTTTTTT	CASSLRDFARELFF
TRBV7-2	.	TRBJ1-5	.	TGTGCCAGCAGCTTAGGCACTAGCAATCAGCCCCAGCATTTT	CASSLGTSNQPQHF